A selection of T cell receptor beta chains follows, all from one sample in a study of T-cell memory formation after mild COVID-19. MiXCR, run by TCRdb on the 5' RACE reads, gives a single entry per CDR3 protein. The top ten hold more than 8% of the sample, which has around 450,000 distinct CDR3 sequences, roughly 20% seen once. Sequenced: PBMCs or a T cell subset sorted from them (not recorded which). All receptors derive from an adult woman who had mild COVID-19 (a few samples of this study predate the infection). Cell type and time point are not known. CDR3s include the opening cysteine and the closing phenylalanine or tryptophan. The order of the fields is V gene, clone size, J gene, D gene, CDR3 protein, CDR3 DNA. D genes are given only for firm matches. For some rows the clone size is stated as once, few or many, or as a class when expanded; others skip it.

>TRBV11-2|many|TRBJ2-3|-
CASSLGVGATDTQYF
TGTGCCAGCAGCTTAGGGGTCGGGGCCACAGATACGCAGTATTTT
>TRBV5-1|few|TRBJ2-7|TRBD1
CASSLTWTGAYEQYF
TGCGCCAGCAGCTTGACCTGGACAGGAGCCTACGAGCAGTACTTC
>TRBV15|-|TRBJ1-1|TRBD1
CATSRGTGFEAFF
TGTGCCACCAGCAGAGGGACAGGGTTTGAAGCTTTCTTT
>TRBV5-1|-|TRBJ1-2|-
CASSTVEGIDGYTF
TGCGCCAGCAGTACCGTGGAAGGTATCGATGGCTACACCTTC
>TRBV7-3|few|TRBJ1-6|-
CASSTDITPNSPLHF
TGTGCCAGCAGCACTGACATTACGCCTAATTCACCCCTCCACTTT
>TRBV12-3/TRBV12-4|many|TRBJ2-5|-
CASILGGSRETQYF
TGTGCCAGCATCTTAGGAGGGAGCAGAGAGACCCAGTACTTC
>TRBV7-3|-|TRBJ2-1|-
CASSLSRDSYNEQFF
TGTGCCAGCAGCCTCAGCCGGGACTCTTACAATGAGCAGTTCTTC
>TRBV7-9|few|TRBJ2-1|TRBD1
CASSDPGQGEEQFF
TGTGCCAGCAGCGACCCGGGACAGGGGGAAGAGCAGTTCTTC
>TRBV18|-|TRBJ1-1|-
CASSRTAGTEAFF
TGTGCCAGCTCACGTACCGCGGGGACTGAAGCTTTCTTT
>TRBV29-1|few|TRBJ2-7|TRBD2
CSVRGGSYEQYF
TGCAGCGTTCGCGGGGGGAGCTACGAGCAGTACTTC
>TRBV6-6|-|TRBJ2-7|TRBD1
CASSYQQGVESSYEQYF
TGTGCCAGCAGTTACCAGCAGGGGGTTGAAAGCTCCTACGAGCAGTACTTC
>TRBV29-1|-|TRBJ2-7|-
CSVEVPQPYEQYF
TGCAGCGTTGAAGTGCCTCAACCCTACGAGCAGTACTTC
>TRBV4-1|-|TRBJ1-4|TRBD1
CASSTRPGGGSANEKLFF
TGCGCCAGCAGCACACGGCCAGGGGGTGGTTCGGCTAATGAAAAACTGTTTTTT
>TRBV3-1|few|TRBJ1-5|-
CASSQLGGGNQPQHF
TGTGCCAGCAGCCAACTCGGGGGGGGCAATCAGCCCCAGCATTTT
>TRBV7-9|many|TRBJ2-3|TRBD2
CASTPWRGGSDTQYF
TGTGCCAGCACCCCTTGGCGGGGGGGCTCGGATACGCAGTATTTT
>TRBV12-3/TRBV12-4|few|TRBJ2-1|-
CASSDWTNVRFF
TGTGCCAGCAGTGATTGGACCAACGTGAGGTTCTTC
>TRBV3-1|few|TRBJ2-1|TRBD2
CASSQGTSGHNEQFF
TGTGCCAGCAGCCAAGGGACTAGCGGGCACAATGAGCAGTTCTTC
>TRBV3-1|few|TRBJ2-7|-
CASSHGTFSYEQYF
TGTGCCAGCAGCCATGGGACTTTCTCCTACGAGCAGTACTTC
>TRBV7-2|-|TRBJ2-2|TRBD1
CASSLVLPGQTNTGELFF
TGTGCCAGCAGCTTGGTTTTACCGGGACAGACTAACACCGGGGAGCTGTTTTTT
>TRBV4-2|few|TRBJ1-2|-
CASSGGPGQDYGYTF
TGTGCCAGCAGCGGCGGGCCAGGGCAGGACTATGGCTACACCTTC
>TRBV12-3/TRBV12-4|-|TRBJ2-2|-
CASSLALGGELTGELFF
TGTGCCAGCAGTTTAGCCCTTGGCGGGGAGCTCACCGGGGAGCTGTTTTTT
>TRBV19|-|TRBJ2-5|TRBD2
CASSRGLAGGGETQYF
TGTGCCAGTAGCCGGGGACTAGCGGGAGGTGGAGAGACCCAGTACTTC
>TRBV12-3/TRBV12-4|-|TRBJ1-1|-
CASSLQQGYTEAFF
TGTGCCAGCAGTCTCCAACAGGGTTACACTGAAGCTTTCTTT
>TRBV2|few|TRBJ2-3|-
CASSEDTQYF
TGTGCCAGCAGTGAAGATACGCAGTATTTT
>TRBV18|-|TRBJ2-7|-
CASSPFDPYEQYF
TGTGCCAGCTCACCTTTCGACCCCTACGAGCAGTACTTC
>TRBV7-9|-|TRBJ2-1|-
CASRSLAGPDGNEQFF
TGTGCCAGCAGGTCCTTGGCAGGCCCCGATGGTAATGAGCAGTTCTTC
>TRBV7-2|-|TRBJ2-5|-
CASSSRLGTWETQYF
TGTGCCAGCAGCTCTAGGCTGGGGACCTGGGAGACCCAGTACTTC
>TRBV19|few|TRBJ1-2|-
CASSIQSGYGYTF
TGTGCCAGTAGTATACAGTCAGGCTATGGCTACACCTTC
>TRBV24-1|-|TRBJ1-5|TRBD1
CATSDGQGANQPQHF
TGTGCCACCAGTGACGGACAGGGGGCTAATCAGCCCCAGCATTTT
>TRBV20-1|-|TRBJ2-7|TRBD2
CSARSVVAGSYEQYF
TGCAGTGCTAGATCCGTCGTAGCGGGGTCCTACGAGCAGTACTTC
>TRBV24-1|-|TRBJ2-1|-
CATSDFRGAYNEQFF
TGTGCCACCAGTGATTTCAGGGGCGCATACAATGAGCAGTTCTTC
>TRBV20-1|-|TRBJ1-1|-
CSARPPLGTTEAFF
TGCAGTGCTAGACCCCCACTCGGGACCACTGAAGCTTTCTTT
>TRBV27|few|TRBJ2-4|TRBD2
CASSLPLQGLAGNIQYF
TGTGCCAGCAGTTTACCCCTACAGGGACTAGCGGGAAACATTCAGTACTTC
>TRBV5-5|-|TRBJ2-3|-
CASSGGGVTDTQYF
TGTGCCAGCAGCGGGGGGGGCGTTACAGATACGCAGTATTTT
>TRBV4-1|few|TRBJ2-3|-
CASSPYPGASGTDTQYF
TGCGCCAGCAGTCCATATCCTGGGGCTAGCGGCACAGATACGCAGTATTTT
>TRBV20-1|-|TRBJ2-7|TRBD1
CSARGTGDGYEQYF
TGCAGTGCCAGGGGCACAGGGGACGGCTACGAGCAGTACTTC
>TRBV7-3|few|TRBJ2-7|-
CASSAHNSYEQYF
TGTGCCAGCAGCGCGCATAACTCCTACGAGCAGTACTTC
>TRBV19|-|TRBJ1-5|-
CASSIDWGRSQPQHF
TGTGCCAGTAGTATAGACTGGGGAAGGAGTCAGCCCCAGCATTTT
>TRBV27|-|TRBJ2-1|-
CASSLSSDSRLYNEQFF
TGTGCCAGCAGTTTATCTAGCGACTCGCGATTGTACAATGAGCAGTTCTTC
>TRBV24-1|-|TRBJ2-2|-
CATSDLRGPRNTGELFF
TGTGCCACCAGTGACCTTCGAGGGCCTCGGAACACCGGGGAGCTGTTTTTT
>TRBV24-1|few|TRBJ2-3|TRBD2
CATSAGVRDTQYF
TGTGCCACGTCCGCGGGGGTCAGAGATACGCAGTATTTT
>TRBV29-1|-|TRBJ2-1|-
CSWGNWDNEQFF
TGCAGCTGGGGCAATTGGGACAATGAGCAGTTCTTC
>TRBV4-1|once|TRBJ2-2|TRBD2
CASSQGLDRTGELFF
TGCGCCAGCAGCCAGGGACTAGACAGAACCGGGGAGCTGTTTTTT
>TRBV7-2|few|TRBJ2-3|-
CASSLRPRGVGTDTQYF
TGTGCCAGCAGCTTAAGGCCGCGGGGAGTGGGCACAGATACGCAGTATTTT
>TRBV5-1|-|TRBJ2-5|TRBD1
CASSLDRGRRETQYF
TGCGCCAGCAGCTTGGACAGGGGGCGAAGGGAGACCCAGTACTTC
>TRBV12-3/TRBV12-4|-|TRBJ2-7|-
CASSVQEGVEQYF
TGTGCCAGCAGTGTCCAAGAGGGGGTCGAGCAGTACTTC